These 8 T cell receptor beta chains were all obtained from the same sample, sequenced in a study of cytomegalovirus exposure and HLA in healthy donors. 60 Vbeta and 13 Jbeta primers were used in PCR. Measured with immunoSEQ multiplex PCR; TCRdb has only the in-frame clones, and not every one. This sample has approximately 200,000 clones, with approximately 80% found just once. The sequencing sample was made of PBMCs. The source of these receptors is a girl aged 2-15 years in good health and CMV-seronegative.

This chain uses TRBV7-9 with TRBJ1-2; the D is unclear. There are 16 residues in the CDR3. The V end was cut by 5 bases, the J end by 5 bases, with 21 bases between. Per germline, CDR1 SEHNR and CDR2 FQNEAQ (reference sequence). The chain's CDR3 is CASSPNSITPKYGYTF. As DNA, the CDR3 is TGTGCCAGCAGCCCCAACTCCATAACGCCAAAATATGGCTACACCTTC.

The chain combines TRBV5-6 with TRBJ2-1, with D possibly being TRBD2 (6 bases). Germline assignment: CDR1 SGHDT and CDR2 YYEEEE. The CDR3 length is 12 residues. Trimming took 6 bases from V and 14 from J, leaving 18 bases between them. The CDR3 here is CASTGGSGVKFF. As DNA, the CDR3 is TGTGCCAGCACCGGCGGGTCGGGGGTAAAGTTCTTC.

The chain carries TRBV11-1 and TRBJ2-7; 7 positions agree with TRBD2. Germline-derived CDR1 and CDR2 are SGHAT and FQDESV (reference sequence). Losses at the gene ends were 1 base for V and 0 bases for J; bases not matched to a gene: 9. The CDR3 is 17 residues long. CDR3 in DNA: TGTGCCAGCAGCTTAGAGGCAGCGGGGAGGTCCTCCTACGAGCAGTACTTC. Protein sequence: CASSLEAAGRSSYEQYF.

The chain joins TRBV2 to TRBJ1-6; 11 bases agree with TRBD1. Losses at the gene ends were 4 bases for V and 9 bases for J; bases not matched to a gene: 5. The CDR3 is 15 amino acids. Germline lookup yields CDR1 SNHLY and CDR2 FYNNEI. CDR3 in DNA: TGTGCCAGCAGTGGGGACAGGGGGGGAGGTTCACCCCTCCACTTT. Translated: CASSGDRGGGSPLHF.

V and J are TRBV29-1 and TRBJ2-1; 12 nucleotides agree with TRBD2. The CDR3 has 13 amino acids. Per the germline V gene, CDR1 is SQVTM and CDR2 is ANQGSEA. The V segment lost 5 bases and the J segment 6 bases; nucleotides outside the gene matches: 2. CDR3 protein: CSVLAGGGNEQFF. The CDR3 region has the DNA TGCAGCGTTCTAGCGGGGGGGGGCAATGAGCAGTTCTTC.

The CDR3 coding sequence is TGTGCCAGTAGTATAGTTGGAGATTTGAACAATCAGCCCCAGCATTTT. Its protein product is CASSIVGDLNNQPQHF. This rearrangement joins TRBV19 to TRBJ1-5; D gene ambiguous. Germline CDR1 LNHDA, CDR2 SQIVND (reference sequence). The V end lost 1 base, the J end lost 3 bases, and 13 bases lay between the germline ends. The CDR3 runs 16 residues.

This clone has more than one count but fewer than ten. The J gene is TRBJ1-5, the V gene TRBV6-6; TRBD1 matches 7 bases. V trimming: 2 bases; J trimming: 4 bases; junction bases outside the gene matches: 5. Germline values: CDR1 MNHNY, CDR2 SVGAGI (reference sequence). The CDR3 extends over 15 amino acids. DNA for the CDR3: TGTGCCAGCAGTTACAGTCAGGGGGTAAATCAGCCCCAGCATTTT. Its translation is CASSYSQGVNQPQHF.

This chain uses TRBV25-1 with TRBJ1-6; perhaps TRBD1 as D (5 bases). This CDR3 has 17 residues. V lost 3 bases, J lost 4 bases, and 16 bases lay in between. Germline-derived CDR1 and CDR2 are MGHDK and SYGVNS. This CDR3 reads CASSEGRPTPYNSPLHF. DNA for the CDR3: TGTGCCAGCAGTGAGGGGCGACCCACCCCATATAATTCACCCCTCCACTTT.